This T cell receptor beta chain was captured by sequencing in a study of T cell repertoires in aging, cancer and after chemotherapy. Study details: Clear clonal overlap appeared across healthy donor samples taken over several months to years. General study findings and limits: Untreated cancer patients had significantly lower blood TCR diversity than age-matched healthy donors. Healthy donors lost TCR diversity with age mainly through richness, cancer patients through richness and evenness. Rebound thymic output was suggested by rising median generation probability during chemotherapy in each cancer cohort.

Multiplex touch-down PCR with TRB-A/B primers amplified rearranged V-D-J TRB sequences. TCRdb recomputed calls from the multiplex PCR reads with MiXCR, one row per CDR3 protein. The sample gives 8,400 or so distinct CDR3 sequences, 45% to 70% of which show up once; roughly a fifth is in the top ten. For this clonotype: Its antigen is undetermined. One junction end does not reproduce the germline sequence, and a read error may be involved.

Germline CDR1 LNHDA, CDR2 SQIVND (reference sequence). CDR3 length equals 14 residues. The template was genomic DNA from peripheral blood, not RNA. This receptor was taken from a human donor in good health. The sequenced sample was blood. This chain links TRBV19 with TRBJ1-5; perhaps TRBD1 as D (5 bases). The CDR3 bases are TGTGCCAGTAGCCGCGCAGGGAGCAGTCAGCCCCAGCATTTT. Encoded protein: CASSRAGSSQPQHF.